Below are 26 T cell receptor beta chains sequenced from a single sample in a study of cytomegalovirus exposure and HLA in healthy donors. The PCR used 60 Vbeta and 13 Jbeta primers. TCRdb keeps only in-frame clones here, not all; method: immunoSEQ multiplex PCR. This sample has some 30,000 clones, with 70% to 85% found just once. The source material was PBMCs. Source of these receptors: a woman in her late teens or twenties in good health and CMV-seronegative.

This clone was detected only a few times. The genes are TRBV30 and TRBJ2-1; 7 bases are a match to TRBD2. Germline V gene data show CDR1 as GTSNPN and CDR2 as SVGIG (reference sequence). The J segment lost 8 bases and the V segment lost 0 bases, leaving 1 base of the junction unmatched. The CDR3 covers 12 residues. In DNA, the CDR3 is TGTGCCTGGAGTGTCCGGGGGGATGAGCAGTTCTTC. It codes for CAWSVRGDEQFF.

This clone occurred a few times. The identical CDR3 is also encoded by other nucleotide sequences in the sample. The DNA of the CDR3 is TGTGCCAGCAGCTTAGGCAGGGGGCTCACTGAAGCTTTCTTT. It specifies CASSLGRGLTEAFF. This sequence joins TRBV13 and TRBJ1-1; TRBD1 aligns across 8 bases. This CDR3 is 14 amino acids long. The junction had 1 base not matched to a gene; V was cut back by 0 bases and J by 4 bases. The germline CDR1 and CDR2 sequences are PRHDT and FYEKMQ (reference sequence).

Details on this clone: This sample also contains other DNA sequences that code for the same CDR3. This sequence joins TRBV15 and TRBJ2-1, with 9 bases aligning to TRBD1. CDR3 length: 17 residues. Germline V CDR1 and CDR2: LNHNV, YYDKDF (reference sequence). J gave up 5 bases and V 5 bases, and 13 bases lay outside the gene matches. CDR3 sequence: CATSAHLPGQGDNEQFF. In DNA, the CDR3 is TGTGCCACCAGCGCCCACCTACCGGGACAGGGAGACAATGAGCAGTTCTTC.

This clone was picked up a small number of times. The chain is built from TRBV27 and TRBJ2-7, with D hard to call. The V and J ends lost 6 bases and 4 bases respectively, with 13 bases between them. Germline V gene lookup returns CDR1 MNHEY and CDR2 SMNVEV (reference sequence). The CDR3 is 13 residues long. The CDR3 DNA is TGTGCCAGCAGACGAGGTCCTATGTACGAGCAGTACTTC. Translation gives CASRRGPMYEQYF.

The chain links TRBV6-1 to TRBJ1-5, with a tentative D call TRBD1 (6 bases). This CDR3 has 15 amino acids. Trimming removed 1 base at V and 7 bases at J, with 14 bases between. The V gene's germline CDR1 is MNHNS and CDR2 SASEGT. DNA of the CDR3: TGTGCCAGCAGTGAAGGGGGCAGGGGAAGCCAGCCCCAGCATTTT. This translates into CASSEGGRGSQPQHF.

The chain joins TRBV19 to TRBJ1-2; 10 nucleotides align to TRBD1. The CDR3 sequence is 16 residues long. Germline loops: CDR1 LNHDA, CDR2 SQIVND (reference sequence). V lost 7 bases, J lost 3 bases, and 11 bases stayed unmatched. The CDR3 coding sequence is TGTGCCAGTAAAGCGATGACAGGGGGCCGTTACTATGGCTACACCTTC. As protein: CASKAMTGGRYYGYTF.

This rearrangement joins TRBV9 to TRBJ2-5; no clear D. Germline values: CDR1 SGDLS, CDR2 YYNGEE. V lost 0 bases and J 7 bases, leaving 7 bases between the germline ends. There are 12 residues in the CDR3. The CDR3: CASSVGLGTQYF. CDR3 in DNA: TGTGCCAGCAGCGTAGGCCTAGGGACCCAGTACTTC.

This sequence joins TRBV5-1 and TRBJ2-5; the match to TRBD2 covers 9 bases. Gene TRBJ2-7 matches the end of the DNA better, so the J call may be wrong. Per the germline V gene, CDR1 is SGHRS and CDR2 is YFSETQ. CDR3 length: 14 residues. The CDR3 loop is CASTGAGGYSEQYF. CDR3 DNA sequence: TGCGCCAGCACCGGAGCGGGAGGTTATTCCGAGCAGTACTTC.

The CDR3 nucleotides read TGTGCCTGGAGTGTAGACACTGACACTGAAGCTTTCTTT. This sequence encodes CAWSVDTDTEAFF. This sequence joins TRBV30 and TRBJ1-1; D gene unclear. Trimming took off 0 bases at V and 3 bases at J, with 8 bases between the two ends. The germline V gene has CDR1 GTSNPN and CDR2 SVGIG (reference sequence). The CDR3 consists of 13 residues.

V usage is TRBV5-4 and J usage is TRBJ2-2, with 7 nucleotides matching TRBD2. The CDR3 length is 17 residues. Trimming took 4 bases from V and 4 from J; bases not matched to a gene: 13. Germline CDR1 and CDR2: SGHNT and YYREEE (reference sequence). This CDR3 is CASSPPRAGAGTGELFF. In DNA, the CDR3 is TGTGCCAGCAGCCCCCCCCGGGCGGGAGCGGGCACCGGGGAGCTGTTTTTT.

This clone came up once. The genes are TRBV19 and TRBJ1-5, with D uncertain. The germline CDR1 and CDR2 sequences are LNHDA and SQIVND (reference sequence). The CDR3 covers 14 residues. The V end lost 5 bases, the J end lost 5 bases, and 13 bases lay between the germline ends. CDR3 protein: CASSVYSVDQPQHF. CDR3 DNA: TGTGCCAGTAGTGTGTACAGTGTGGATCAGCCCCAGCATTTT.

The CDR3: CSVPTGAEAFF. The CDR3 coding sequence is TGCAGCGTCCCGACAGGGGCCGAAGCTTTCTTT. The chain employs TRBV29-1 and TRBJ1-1, with 8 nucleotides matching TRBD1. The CDR3 covers 11 residues. CDR1 is SQVTM and CDR2 is ANQGSEA in the germline V gene. V lost 6 bases and J lost 8; bases outside the gene matches: 5.

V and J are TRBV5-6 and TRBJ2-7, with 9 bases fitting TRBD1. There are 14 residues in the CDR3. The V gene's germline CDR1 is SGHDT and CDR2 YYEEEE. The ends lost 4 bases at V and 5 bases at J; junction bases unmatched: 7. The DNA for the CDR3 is TGTGCCAGCAGCGCCGGGACAGGGAGACACGAGCAGTACTTC. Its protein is CASSAGTGRHEQYF.

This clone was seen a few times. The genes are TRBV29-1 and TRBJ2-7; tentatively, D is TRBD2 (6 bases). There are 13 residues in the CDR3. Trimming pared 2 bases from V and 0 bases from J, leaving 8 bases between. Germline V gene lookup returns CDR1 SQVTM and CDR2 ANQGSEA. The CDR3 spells CSVETGSSYEQYF. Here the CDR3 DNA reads TGCAGCGTTGAAACCGGGAGCTCCTACGAGCAGTACTTC.

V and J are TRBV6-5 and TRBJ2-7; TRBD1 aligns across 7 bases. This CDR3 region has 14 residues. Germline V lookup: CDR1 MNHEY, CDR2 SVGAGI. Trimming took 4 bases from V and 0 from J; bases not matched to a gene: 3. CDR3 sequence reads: CASSWGQSSYEQYF. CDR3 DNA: TGTGCCAGCAGTTGGGGACAGAGCTCCTACGAGCAGTACTTC.

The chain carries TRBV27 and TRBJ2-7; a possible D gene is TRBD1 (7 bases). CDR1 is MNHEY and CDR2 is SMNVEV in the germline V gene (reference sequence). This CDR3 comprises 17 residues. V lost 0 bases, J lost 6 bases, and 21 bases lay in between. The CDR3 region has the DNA TGTGCCAGCAGTTTATCGATACCTGCAGGGGGGTCGGTCGAGCAGTACTTC. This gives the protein CASSLSIPAGGSVEQYF.

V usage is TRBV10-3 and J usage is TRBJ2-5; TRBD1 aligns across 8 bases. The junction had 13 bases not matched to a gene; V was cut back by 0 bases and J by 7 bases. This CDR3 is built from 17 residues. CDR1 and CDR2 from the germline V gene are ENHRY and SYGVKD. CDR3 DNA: TGTGCCATCAGTGAGTCCCGGACAGGGTATCAGGAACGGACCCAGTACTTC. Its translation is CAISESRTGYQERTQYF.

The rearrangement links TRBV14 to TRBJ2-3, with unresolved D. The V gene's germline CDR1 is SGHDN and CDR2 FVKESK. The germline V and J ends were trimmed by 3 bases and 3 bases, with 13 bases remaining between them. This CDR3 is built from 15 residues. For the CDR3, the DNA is TGTGCCAGCAGCCATATTACACACAGAACAGATACGCAGTATTTT. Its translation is CASSHITHRTDTQYF.

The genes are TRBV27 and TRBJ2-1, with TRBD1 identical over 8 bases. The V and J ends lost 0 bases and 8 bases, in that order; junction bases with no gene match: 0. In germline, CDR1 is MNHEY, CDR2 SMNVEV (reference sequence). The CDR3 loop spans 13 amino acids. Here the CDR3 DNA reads TGTGCCAGCAGTTTATCGACAGGGGATGAGCAGTTCTTC. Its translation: CASSLSTGDEQFF.

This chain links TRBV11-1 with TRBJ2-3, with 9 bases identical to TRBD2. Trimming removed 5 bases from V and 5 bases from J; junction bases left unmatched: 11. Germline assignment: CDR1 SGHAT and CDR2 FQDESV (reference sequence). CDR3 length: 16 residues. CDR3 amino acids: CASSPAGGGARDTQYF. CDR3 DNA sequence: TGTGCCAGCAGCCCCGCTGGCGGGGGGGCCCGAGATACGCAGTATTTT. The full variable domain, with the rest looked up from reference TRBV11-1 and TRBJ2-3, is EAEVAQSPRYKITEKSQAVAFWCDPISGHATLYWYRQILGQGPELLVQFQDESVVDDSQLPKDRFSAERLKGVDSTLKIQPAELGDSAMYLCASSPAGGGARDTQYFGPGTRLTVL.

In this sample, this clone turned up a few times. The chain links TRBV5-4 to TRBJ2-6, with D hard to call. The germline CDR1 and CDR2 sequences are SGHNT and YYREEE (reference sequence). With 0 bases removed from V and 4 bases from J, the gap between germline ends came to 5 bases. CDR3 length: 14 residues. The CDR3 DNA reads TGTGCCAGCAGCTTGGAATCGGGGGCCAACGTCCTGACTTTC. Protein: CASSLESGANVLTF.

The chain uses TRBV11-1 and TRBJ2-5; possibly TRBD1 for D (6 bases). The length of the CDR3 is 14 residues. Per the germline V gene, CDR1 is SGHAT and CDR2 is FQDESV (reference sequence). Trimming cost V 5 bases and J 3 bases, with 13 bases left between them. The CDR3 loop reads CASSAGQLEETQYF. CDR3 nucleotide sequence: TGTGCCAGCAGCGCCGGACAGCTAGAAGAGACCCAGTACTTC.

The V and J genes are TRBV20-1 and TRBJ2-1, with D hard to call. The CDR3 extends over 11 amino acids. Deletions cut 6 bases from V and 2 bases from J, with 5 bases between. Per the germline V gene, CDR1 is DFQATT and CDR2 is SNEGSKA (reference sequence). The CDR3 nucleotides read TGCAGTGCGCCAGCCTACAATGAGCAGTTCTTC. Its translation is CSAPAYNEQFF.

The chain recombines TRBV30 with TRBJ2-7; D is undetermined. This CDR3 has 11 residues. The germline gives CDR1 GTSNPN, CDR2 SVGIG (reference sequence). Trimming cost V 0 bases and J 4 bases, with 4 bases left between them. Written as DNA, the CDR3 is TGTGCCTGGAGTGTACAGTACGAGCAGTACTTC. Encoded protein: CAWSVQYEQYF.

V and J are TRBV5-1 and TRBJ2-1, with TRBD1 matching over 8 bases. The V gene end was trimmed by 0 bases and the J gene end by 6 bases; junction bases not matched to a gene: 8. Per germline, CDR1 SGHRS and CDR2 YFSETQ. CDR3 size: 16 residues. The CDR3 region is CASSLGGQGTTNEQFF. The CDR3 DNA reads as TGCGCCAGCAGCTTGGGAGGACAGGGAACTACCAATGAGCAGTTCTTC.

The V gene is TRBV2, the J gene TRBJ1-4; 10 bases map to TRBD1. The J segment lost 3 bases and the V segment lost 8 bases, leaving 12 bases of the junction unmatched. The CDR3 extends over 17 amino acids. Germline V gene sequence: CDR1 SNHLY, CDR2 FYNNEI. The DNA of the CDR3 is TGTGCCAGCGGCCGGGACAGGGGATGGTTGTCTAATGAAAAACTGTTTTTT. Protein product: CASGRDRGWLSNEKLFF.